This TCR beta chain was captured in a study of memory CD4+ T cells and cytomegalovirus serostatus. The sort gate was single viable CD3+CD4+CD8-CD45RO+ cells for memory CD4+ T cells. Total CD4+ T cells were enriched by CD4 positive selection. CDR1 and CDR2 from the germline V gene are MNHEY and SMNVEV (reference sequence). Trimming took off 1 base at V and 5 bases at J, with 20 bases between the two ends. The CDR3 is 17 amino acids. Original handling: After removing out-of-frame reads, around 2,000,000 distinct TCRbeta sequences remained. Generated by immunoSEQ multiplex PCR, the TCRdb table keeps only in-frame clones and is missing some. The D gene and trimming were derived from the DNA, and the V and J assignments and clone size from that table. This sample has 45,000 to 55,000 clones, with around 78% found just once.

This TCR derives from an adult in good health and CMV-seronegative. Sample: memory CD4+ T cells from blood. The V call is TRBV27, the J call TRBJ1-1; the D gene is possibly TRBD1 (5 bases). In DNA form, the CDR3 reads TGTGCCAGCAGTTTATTATTATCAGGGAAAAAAGGAACTGAAGCTTTCTTT. It is translated as CASSLLLSGKKGTEAFF.